Sequencing of this TCR beta chain was carried out in a study of T cell responses to AZD1222 COVID-19 vaccine. Study conclusions and caveats: Most donors were white British and more were female, and clonal diversity was possibly underestimated.

In regard to this clone: What it recognizes is unknown.

Sequenced by immunoSEQ multiplex PCR; TCRdb stores in-frame clones only, minus some. The data contain 170,000 or so clones, around nine tenths of them singletons. Germline CDR1 MNHEY, CDR2 SVGEGT. V shed 7 bases and J 4 bases; nucleotides not matched to a gene: 13. The CDR3 is 16 amino acids. This sample comprised peripheral blood, obtained on day 0 of AZD1222 vaccination. The rearrangement joins TRBV6-2 or TRBV6-3 to TRBJ2-3, with 8 bases aligning to TRBD2. The sequence was collected from an adult in good health. CDR3 sequence reads: CASTPGVAGRADTQYF. The CDR3 DNA follows: TGTGCCAGCACCCCCGGGGTAGCGGGGAGGGCAGATACGCAGTATTTT.